A selection of T cell receptor beta chains follows, all from one sample in a study of blood T cell repertoires in COVID-19. Sequencing was performed with immunoSEQ multiplex PCR; in TCRdb, only in-frame clones are kept and a portion is missing. The data show 200,000 to 250,000 clones, approximately 79% seen once. Source material: peripheral blood. The source is a woman of 80 years or more with active or convalescent COVID-19. The CDR3 runs from the conserved cysteine through the conserved F or W. A row's size may be missing; if present it is once, few, many or a size class.

v_gene,j_gene,abundance,CDR3aa
TRBV4-2,TRBJ1-1,NA,CASRGQLNTEAFF
TRBV19,TRBJ1-2,NA,CASSIGGPTAYGYTF
TRBV10-2,TRBJ2-7,NA,CASRPGQGVSYEQYF
TRBV3-1/TRBV3-2,TRBJ1-2,once,CASSQRDSRYTF
TRBV2,TRBJ2-7,once,CASSTGTNGYEQYF
TRBV18,TRBJ2-7,NA,CASSPGGGSYEQYF
TRBV7-7,TRBJ2-1,NA,CASSFGDRVNDEQFF
TRBV30,TRBJ2-7,NA,CAWSRGGSYEQYF
TRBV10-2,TRBJ1-5,NA,CASSDRVSQPQHF
TRBV5-1,TRBJ1-5,NA,CASSSTGIDDQPQHF
TRBV3-1/TRBV3-2,TRBJ2-7,NA,CASSQERPLYEQYF
TRBV5-4,TRBJ2-4,NA,CASSKTGGDIQYF
TRBV7-6,TRBJ1-6,NA,CASSPTRWSPLHF
TRBV6-5,TRBJ2-3,once,CASQSGGLGTDTQYF
TRBV29-1,TRBJ2-5,NA,CSVGSRGETQYF
TRBV28,TRBJ1-2,NA,CASSLFGNYGYTF
TRBV2,TRBJ2-7,NA,CASSVGLTSSYEQYF
TRBV5-1,TRBJ2-1,NA,CASSLVGEPYNEQFF
TRBV4-1,TRBJ1-2,NA,CASSQEGTGYGYTF
TRBV2,TRBJ1-5,NA,CASSRDYNQPQHF
TRBV28,TRBJ1-4,NA,CASSARLSATNEKLFF
TRBV6-5,TRBJ1-4,NA,CASIQTGADEKLFF
TRBV3-1/TRBV3-2,TRBJ2-7,NA,CASSQAHYEQYF
TRBV29-1,TRBJ1-2,NA,CSVLQGYGYTF
TRBV10-3,TRBJ1-5,few,CAISAGHDGQPQHF
TRBV7-9,TRBJ1-6,NA,CASSLEDSRNSPLHF
TRBV6-2/TRBV6-3,TRBJ2-1,NA,CASSYSRLAGDEQFF
TRBV2,TRBJ2-3,NA,CASTVNTDTQYF
TRBV7-9,TRBJ1-5,NA,CASSIQGGQPQHF
TRBV10-1,TRBJ1-6,NA,CASSSQGNSPLHF
TRBV2,TRBJ1-6,NA,CASSGSDSNSPLHF
TRBV11-2,TRBJ1-2,few,CASSAGQGLNYGYTF
TRBV7-2,TRBJ1-6,NA,CASSLDRGSASPLHF
TRBV6-1,TRBJ1-1,NA,CASSDRSGGNTEAFF
TRBV7-2,TRBJ1-2,NA,CASSLALKRTAFSNYGYTF
TRBV19,TRBJ2-3,NA,CASSIRSRDTQYF
TRBV6-6,TRBJ1-2,NA,CASRKDQGGGYTF
TRBV7-9,TRBJ2-6,NA,CASSKQGDATGANVLTF
TRBV5-6,TRBJ1-4,NA,CASSRREFATNEKLFF
TRBV5-5,TRBJ1-5,NA,CASSLDRQPQHF
TRBV7-9,TRBJ2-4,once,CASSPRANGVSAKNIQYF
TRBV5-6,TRBJ1-2,NA,CASSLSPGQNYGYTF
TRBV18,TRBJ2-1,NA,CASSPRGGLGEQFF
TRBV18,TRBJ1-1,NA,CASSSSGTGWETEAFF
TRBV30,TRBJ2-5,NA,CASLILTGVDF
TRBV28,TRBJ2-2,once,CASIPERDTGELFF
TRBV30,TRBJ1-1,once,CAWSEGSEAFF